One and the same sample provided the 14 T cell receptor beta chains below, sequenced in a study of Graves' ophthalmopathy and Graves' hyperthyroidism. Beta-chain TCR CDR3 regions were amplified from RNA transcripts. RT-PCR in the first round used HTBI primers; a second-round multiplex PCR followed. MiXCR, run by TCRdb on the multiplex PCR reads, gives a single entry per CDR3 protein. The profile shows about 480,000 distinct CDR3 sequences, around 15% of them singletons. The material sequenced was blood. Every receptor here comes from a woman younger than 45 with Graves' ophthalmopathy.

This clonotype was counted many times. J is TRBJ1-2 and V is TRBV12-3 or TRBV12-4, with a possible D match to TRBD1 (5 bases). The V end lost 6 bases, the J end lost 7 bases, and 9 bases lay between the germline ends. The CDR3 loop spans 11 amino acids. The CDR3 region is CASRVGTGYTF. In DNA form, the CDR3 reads TGTGCCAGCAGGGTCGGGACTGGCTACACCTTC.

V and J are TRBV5-1 and TRBJ1-3; no reliable D call. The CDR3 length is 14 residues. V gave up 4 bases and J gave up 5 bases, with 13 bases separating them. Germline V gene sequence: CDR1 SGHRS, CDR2 YFSETQ. CDR3 DNA: TGCGCCAGCAGCAACTCTGGGCTTAGAAACACCATATATTTT. This encodes CASSNSGLRNTIYF.

This clonotype was picked up many times. This chain uses TRBV6-2 or TRBV6-3 with TRBJ1-5; D is possibly TRBD1 (5 bases). The V gene's germline CDR1 is MNHEY and CDR2 SVGEGT. This CDR3 comprises 13 residues. Trimming cost V 6 bases and J 6 bases, with 12 bases left between them. The CDR3 sequence is CASRRRDGQPQHF. The CDR3 coding sequence is TGTGCCAGCAGACGAAGGGACGGTCAGCCCCAGCATTTT.

This chain connects TRBV5-1 to TRBJ2-7; D is uncertain. V was cut by 0 bases and J by 2 bases, with 12 bases left in between. This CDR3 contains 15 residues. CDR1 is SGHRS and CDR2 is YFSETQ in the germline V gene. CDR3 bases: TGCGCCAGCAGCTTGGCCCCAGGAACCGCCTACGAGCAGTACTTC. This sequence encodes CASSLAPGTAYEQYF.

This clonotype was recorded many times. V is TRBV6-2 or TRBV6-3 and J is TRBJ2-3, with D perhaps TRBD2 (7 bases). CDR3 length equals 14 residues. The germline V gene encodes CDR1 MNHEY and CDR2 SVGEGT. V dropped 6 bases and J dropped 8 bases, with 18 bases sitting between them. CDR3 amino acids: CASSPPGGLGTQYF. DNA for the CDR3: TGTGCCAGCAGCCCGCCCGGGGGGCTTGGTACGCAGTATTTT.

This clonotype was found many times. This chain joins TRBV6-5 and TRBJ2-7; D gene uncertain. CDR1 and CDR2 from the germline V gene are MNHEY and SVGAGI. The CDR3 loop spans 13 amino acids. V lost 5 bases and J lost 5, with 13 bases in between. The CDR3 loop is CASSRSGLDEQYF. In DNA form, the CDR3 reads TGTGCCAGCAGTCGCTCCGGGTTGGACGAGCAGTACTTC.

This clonotype was observed at least ten times. The rearrangement uses TRBV6-2 or TRBV6-3 and TRBJ2-7; 11 bases align to TRBD2. The ends lost 2 bases at V and 3 bases at J; junction bases unmatched: 3. This CDR3 has 15 amino acids. Germline V lookup: CDR1 MNHEY, CDR2 SVGEGT. CDR3: CASSYPGLADYEQYF. The CDR3 coding sequence is TGTGCCAGCAGTTACCCGGGACTAGCGGACTACGAGCAGTACTTC.

This clonotype was recorded many times. This chain joins TRBV29-1 and TRBJ1-6; 9 nucleotides match TRBD1. There are 13 residues in the CDR3. CDR1 and CDR2 (germline): SQVTM, ANQGSEA. V was clipped by 7 bases and J by 6 bases; unmatched bases: 4. The CDR3 spells CSARQGGNSPLHF. The CDR3 DNA sequence: TGCAGCGCCAGACAGGGGGGTAATTCACCCCTCCACTTT.

J is TRBJ2-5 and V is TRBV19; no reliable D call. CDR1 is LNHDA and CDR2 is SQIVND in the germline V gene (reference sequence). The CDR3 loop spans 13 amino acids. V was cut by 3 bases and J by 4 bases, with 9 bases left in between. The CDR3: CASSIGTRETQYF. In DNA, the CDR3 is TGTGCCAGTAGTATTGGAACTCGAGAGACCCAGTACTTC. Full variable domain (missing parts from reference TRBV19 and TRBJ2-5): DGGITQSPKYLFRKEGQNVTLSCEQNLNHDAMYWYRQDPGQGLRLIYYSQIVNDFQKGDIAEGYSVSREKKESFPLTVTSAQKNPTAFYLCASSIGTRETQYFGPGTRLLVL.

This clonotype turned up a few times. This chain uses TRBV4-1 with TRBJ2-2; D unclear. Germline V gene lookup returns CDR1 MGHRA and CDR2 YSYEKL. The CDR3 is 14 residues long. V lost 6 bases and J 6 bases, leaving 14 bases between the germline ends. CDR3 sequence (DNA): TGCGCCAGCAGACCTGGGTCCCTCTCCGGGGAGCTGTTTTTT. Encoded protein: CASRPGSLSGELFF.

In its sample, this clonotype was seen many times. V and J are TRBV3-1 and TRBJ2-5, with D perhaps being TRBD1 or TRBD2 (5 bases each). The germline V gene encodes CDR1 LGHDT and CDR2 YNNKEL (reference sequence). The CDR3 extends over 15 amino acids. Trimming removed 5 bases at V and 5 bases at J, with 18 bases between. This CDR3 reads CASSLVPGPGETQYF. The CDR3, as DNA: TGTGCCAGCAGCTTAGTACCGGGACCAGGGGAGACCCAGTACTTC.

This chain uses TRBV6-5 with TRBJ2-7, with D possibly being TRBD1 (6 bases). The V gene's germline CDR1 is MNHEY and CDR2 SVGAGI. This CDR3 comprises 17 residues. Trimming shortened V by 2 bases and J by 3 bases, and 20 bases separated the two germline ends. The CDR3 loop reads CASSYSRPGEGSYEQYF. In nucleotides, the CDR3 is TGTGCCAGCAGTTACAGCCGCCCAGGGGAAGGGAGCTACGAGCAGTACTTC.

The table lists this clonotype with many counts. This chain uses TRBV7-9 with TRBJ1-1; D remains unclear. The CDR3 is made up of 14 amino acids. Germline V gene lookup returns CDR1 SEHNR and CDR2 FQNEAQ (reference sequence). V lost 2 bases and J 1 base, leaving 8 bases between the germline ends. The CDR3 nucleotides are TGTGCCAGCAGCTTACCGGTCGGGAACACTGAAGCTTTCTTT. It codes for CASSLPVGNTEAFF.

This sequence joins TRBV20-1 and TRBJ2-7; perhaps D is TRBD1 or TRBD2 (6 bases each). V was cut by 0 bases and J by 4 bases, with 16 bases left in between. Looked up from germline, CDR1 is DFQATT and CDR2 is SNEGSKA (reference sequence). CDR3 length: 15 residues. The CDR3 nucleotides read TGCAGTGCTAGAGATCCGAAAGGGGGGACTTACGAGCAGTACTTC. Amino acid sequence: CSARDPKGGTYEQYF.